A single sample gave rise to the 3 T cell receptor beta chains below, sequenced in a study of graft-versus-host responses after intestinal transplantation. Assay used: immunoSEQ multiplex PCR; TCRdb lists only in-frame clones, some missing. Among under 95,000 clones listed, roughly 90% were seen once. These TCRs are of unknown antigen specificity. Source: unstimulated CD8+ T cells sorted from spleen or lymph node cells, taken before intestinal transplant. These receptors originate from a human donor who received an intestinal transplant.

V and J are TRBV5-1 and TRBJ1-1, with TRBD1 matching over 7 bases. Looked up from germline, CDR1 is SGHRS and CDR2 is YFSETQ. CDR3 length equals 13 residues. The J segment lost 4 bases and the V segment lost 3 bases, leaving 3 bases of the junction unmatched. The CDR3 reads CASSYRGGTEAFF. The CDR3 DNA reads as TGCGCCAGCAGCTACAGGGGCGGCACTGAAGCTTTCTTT.

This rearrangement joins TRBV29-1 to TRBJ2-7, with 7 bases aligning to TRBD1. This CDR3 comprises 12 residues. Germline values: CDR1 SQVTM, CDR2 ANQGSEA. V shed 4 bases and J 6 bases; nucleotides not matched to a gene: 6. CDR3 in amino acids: CSVVTGSLEQYF. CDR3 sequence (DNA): TGCAGCGTTGTGACAGGGTCCCTCGAGCAGTACTTC.

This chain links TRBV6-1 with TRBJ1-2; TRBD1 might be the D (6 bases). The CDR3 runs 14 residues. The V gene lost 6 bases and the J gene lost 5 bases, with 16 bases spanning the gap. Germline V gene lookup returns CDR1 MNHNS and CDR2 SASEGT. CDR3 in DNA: TGTGCCAGCAGGGCCTGGACAGTTCGGTATGGCTACACCTTC. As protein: CASRAWTVRYGYTF.